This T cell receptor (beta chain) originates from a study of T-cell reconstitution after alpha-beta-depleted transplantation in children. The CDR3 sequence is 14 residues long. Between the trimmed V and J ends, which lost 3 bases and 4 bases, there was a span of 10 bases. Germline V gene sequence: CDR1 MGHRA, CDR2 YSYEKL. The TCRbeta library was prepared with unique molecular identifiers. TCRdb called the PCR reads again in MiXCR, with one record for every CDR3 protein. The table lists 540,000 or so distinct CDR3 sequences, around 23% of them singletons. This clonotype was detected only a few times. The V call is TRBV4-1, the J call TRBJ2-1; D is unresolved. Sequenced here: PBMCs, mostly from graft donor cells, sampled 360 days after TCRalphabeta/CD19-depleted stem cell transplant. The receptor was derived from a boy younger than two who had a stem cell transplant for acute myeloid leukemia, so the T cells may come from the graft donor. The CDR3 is CASSQRGQYNEQFF. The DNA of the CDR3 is TGCGCCAGCAGCCAGAGAGGCCAGTACAATGAGCAGTTCTTC.